These T cell receptor beta chains were read from a single sample in a study of blood T cell repertoires in COVID-19. Method: immunoSEQ multiplex PCR; TCRdb's copy keeps in-frame clones and lacks some. Found here are around 180,000 clones, 65% to 90% of them singletons; the top ten hold more than 1.5%. Sequencing was performed on peripheral blood. The receptors come from a human donor in a cohort sampled during active COVID-19. The CDR3 runs from the conserved cysteine through the conserved F or W. A D gene is named only where the DNA matches it firmly. Only some rows state a clone size, as once, few, many or a class for expanded clones.

j_gene	abundance	d_gene	v_gene	CDR3aa
TRBJ2-7	few	TRBD1	TRBV19	CASSFSSGQGRRYEQYF
TRBJ2-1	-	-	TRBV2	CASSDQGSYNEQFF
TRBJ2-7	-	-	TRBV10-2	CASSESSVYEQYF
TRBJ1-1	once	TRBD1	TRBV5-5	CASSLSPTGRNTEAFF
TRBJ2-7	-	TRBD2	TRBV5-1	CASSLDLAGGREQYF
TRBJ2-7	-	TRBD2	TRBV11-2	CASNQRDEAYEQYF
TRBJ1-5	-	TRBD1	TRBV6-5	CASSYGGQAGQPQHF
TRBJ2-3	-	TRBD2	TRBV6-4	CASSDSGTSGSDTQYF
TRBJ1-1	-	-	TRBV6-4	CASSEGQGGTEAFF
TRBJ1-6	-	-	TRBV12-3/TRBV12-4	CASSPGSPSPLHF
TRBJ1-5	-	-	TRBV5-1	CASSLTPGANQPQHF
TRBJ2-1	-	TRBD2	TRBV4-3	CASSQEGLAVLYNEQFF
TRBJ2-7	-	TRBD1	TRBV27	CASSSTGGSYEQYF
TRBJ2-7	-	TRBD2	TRBV14	CASSHQAGALYEQYF
TRBJ2-7	-	-	TRBV6-5	CASRTGVPPYEQYF
TRBJ2-2	-	-	TRBV9	CASSVVPDTGELFF
TRBJ2-7	-	TRBD1	TRBV19	CASSGQGGDYEQYF
TRBJ1-4	once	TRBD1	TRBV4-2	CASSQAQGGNEKLFF
TRBJ2-5	-	TRBD2	TRBV13	CASSPQPGLAEETQYF
TRBJ2-6	-	TRBD1	TRBV7-3	CASSFPEDRGRVYGANVLTF
TRBJ2-7	-	-	TRBV11-2	CASSLGGTVYEQYF
TRBJ1-4	-	-	TRBV6-5	CASRPGSATNEKLFF
TRBJ2-2	once	-	TRBV9	CASSETRGAIGELFF
TRBJ2-1	-	TRBD1	TRBV6-4	CASSDPGTGEDEQFF
TRBJ2-7	-	-	TRBV19	CASRAGSSYEQYF
TRBJ2-7	-	-	TRBV5-6	CASNRTHDWTYEQYF
TRBJ1-1	-	-	TRBV11-3	CASSLGMGRNTEAFF
TRBJ2-2	-	-	TRBV19	CASIRSGQANTGELFF
TRBJ1-1	-	TRBD1	TRBV9	CASSVTGGADAFF
TRBJ1-2	few	-	TRBV6-2/TRBV6-3	CASSYSASYGYTF
TRBJ2-7	few	TRBD1	TRBV5-5	CASSLTGDEQYF
TRBJ1-3	-	TRBD1	TRBV18	CASSPRTGAGNTIYF
TRBJ2-2	few	-	TRBV7-9	CASTLSEAPGELFF